This entry is about one T cell receptor (beta chain). Its target is not known. The record originates from a study of T cells after posttransplantation cyclophosphamide. Regarding the study as a whole: Skin or GI-infiltrating T cells shared few TRB sequences with blood. Recipient CMV seropositivity and CMV reactivation strongly tracked TRB clonality. Later blood repertoires were often dominated by clones from the donor CD8+ memory compartment.

The CDR3 loop spans 16 amino acids. V dropped 5 bases and J dropped 4; count of bases not matched to a gene: 6. CDR1 is MNHEY, CDR2 SMNVEV, per germline (reference sequence). This table comes from immunoSEQ multiplex PCR, and its TCRdb copy is limited to in-frame clones, with some not included. The repertoire holds 12,000 or so clones, with under 95% as singletons. Cyclophosphamide on days +3 and +4 followed busulfan-fludarabine conditioning and a marrow graft. The source of this sequence is a female patient in her 30s who received an allogeneic stem cell transplant from an unrelated donor, was CMV-positive, and had no GVHD. Among the T cells, some may be from the graft donor. The chain recombines TRBV27 with TRBJ1-4; TRBD1 matches 11 bases. The material was PBMCs, obtained after allogeneic stem cell transplant with posttransplant cyclophosphamide. The CDR3 nucleotides are TGTGCCAGCAGTCAGAGGACAGGGGGCTATAATGAAAAACTGTTTTTT. Residues: CASSQRTGGYNEKLFF.